This T cell receptor (beta chain) was profiled in a study of blood T cell repertoires in COVID-19. Generated by immunoSEQ multiplex PCR, the TCRdb table keeps only in-frame clones and is missing some. The sample lists almost 400,000 clones; around 87% were seen once. In germline, CDR1 is ENHRY, CDR2 SYGVKD. V dropped 0 bases and J dropped 8; count of bases not matched to a gene: 8. This CDR3 has 15 residues. Only a few counts were recorded for this clone. Sample: peripheral blood. The TCR comes from a woman aged 55-69 years with COVID-19, enrolled during active disease. This chain uses TRBV10-3 with TRBJ1-1; the match to TRBD1 covers 8 bases. DNA for the CDR3: TGTGCCATCAGTGAGTCTTTCCAGGGGGCTGGCGAAGCTTTCTTT. Translating gives CAISESFQGAGEAFF.